This T cell receptor (beta chain) is drawn from a study of blood T cell repertoires in COVID-19. Whole-study context: Researchers got acute and convalescent COVID-19 samples from the United States, Italy and Spain. T cells, B-cell-depleted T cells, or PBMCs supplied cDNA or gDNA.

Original processing methods: The assay estimated nucleated cells by amplifying reference gene primers. This table comes from immunoSEQ multiplex PCR, and its TCRdb copy is limited to in-frame clones, with some not included. V and J calls plus clone size are reproduced from that table; the DNA served to infer D and trimming. The sample records 250,000 to 350,000 clones, approximately 83% being singletons. Germline CDR1 is MNHEY and CDR2 is SMNVEV (reference sequence). This CDR3 is 16 amino acids long. Trimming took 4 bases from V and 4 from J, leaving 20 bases between them. The specimen was peripheral blood. The sequence was collected from a woman younger than 45 who had recovered from COVID-19. The chain has TRBV27 and TRBJ2-7; a possible D gene is TRBD2 (5 bases). The CDR3 nucleotides are TGTGCCAGCAGTTCGCTAAGCGGAGAATTTTTATACGAGCAGTACTTC. It codes for CASSSLSGEFLYEQYF.